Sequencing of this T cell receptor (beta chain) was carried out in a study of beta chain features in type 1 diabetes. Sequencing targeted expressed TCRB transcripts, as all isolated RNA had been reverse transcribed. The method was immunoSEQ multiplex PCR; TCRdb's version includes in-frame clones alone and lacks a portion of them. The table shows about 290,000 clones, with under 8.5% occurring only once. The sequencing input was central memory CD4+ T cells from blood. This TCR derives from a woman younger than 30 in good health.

In nucleotides, the CDR3 is TGTGCCAGCAGCCCGGCGGGAGTTCCAGGGGTAACTGAAGCTTTCTTT. This encodes CASSPAGVPGVTEAFF. The chain has TRBV6-6 and TRBJ1-1, with D possibly TRBD1 on 6 matching bases. Trimming cost V 6 bases and J 5 bases, with 22 bases left between them. Germline values: CDR1 MNHNY, CDR2 SVGAGI (reference sequence). The CDR3 contains 16 residues.